This entry lists 12 T cell receptor beta chains sequenced from one sample in a study of T cell repertoires in cytomegalovirus infection. These TCRs' antigens remain unknown. TCRdb redid the calling of the reads with MiXCR, one entry per CDR3 protein. The data show around 430,000 distinct CDR3 sequences, about 42% seen once. The specimen was cultured PBMCs, collected from culture after CMV antigen stimulation. All receptors come from a human donor in good health (CMV status not recorded). Some clones in this sample may be carry-over from other donors' samples.

The gene calls are TRBV9 and TRBJ2-1; perhaps TRBD1 as D (6 bases). The V end lost 4 bases, the J end lost 6 bases, and 23 bases lay between the germline ends. CDR3 length equals 17 residues. From germline, CDR1 is SGDLS and CDR2 YYNGEE. The CDR3 nucleotides read TGTGCCAGCAGCTCAACCTCTTTGGTCTGGGGGCGCAATGAGCAGTTCTTC. It codes for CASSSTSLVWGRNEQFF.

V usage is TRBV20-1 and J usage is TRBJ2-7; D assignment may be TRBD1 or TRBD2 (5 bases each). V was pared by 1 base and J by 1 base, with 23 bases between. The CDR3 has 18 residues. The germline V gene encodes CDR1 DFQATT and CDR2 SNEGSKA (reference sequence). Written as DNA, the CDR3 is TGCAGTGCTAGAGGTATAGGGGCCCCGGACTCGAGGTCCTACGAGCAGTACTTC. Protein product: CSARGIGAPDSRSYEQYF.

J is TRBJ2-3 and V is TRBV5-5, with 8 bases fitting TRBD1. V trimming: 4 bases; J trimming: 5 bases; junction bases outside the gene matches: 9. In germline, CDR1 is SGHKS, CDR2 YYEKEE (reference sequence). The CDR3 is 15 amino acids. The CDR3 here is CASSGIGTGGDTQYF. CDR3 DNA: TGTGCCAGCAGCGGCATCGGGACAGGAGGAGATACGCAGTATTTT.

A few counts support this clonotype. The J gene is TRBJ2-3, the V gene TRBV12-3 or TRBV12-4; D not certain. The CDR3 is 13 amino acids. Trimming removed 4 bases at V and 5 bases at J, with 10 bases between. DNA of the CDR3: TGTGCCAGCAGTTCCGGCTCCGGAGATACGCAGTATTTT. This translates into CASSSGSGDTQYF.

This clonotype was detected only a few times. The rearrangement uses TRBV5-4 and TRBJ2-3, with a possible D match to TRBD2 (6 bases). Germline V gene sequence: CDR1 SGHNT, CDR2 YYREEE (reference sequence). This CDR3 spans 14 amino acids. With 4 bases removed from V and 1 base from J, the gap between germline ends came to 10 bases. CDR3 coding DNA: TGTGCCAGCAGCCCAAAGCGGGGCACAGATACGCAGTATTTT. Translated: CASSPKRGTDTQYF.

V is TRBV7-8 and J is TRBJ1-5, with 7 bases identical to TRBD1. With 5 bases clipped from V and 9 bases from J, the junction kept 13 bases outside the gene matches. The CDR3 spans 15 residues. Germline V gene data show CDR1 as SGHVS and CDR2 as FQNEAQ. The DNA for the CDR3 is TGTGCCAGCAGCACAGGGGCAGGAAGGGGGCGGCCCCAGCATTTT. It yields the protein CASSTGAGRGRPQHF.

This clonotype was detected only a few times. J is TRBJ2-3 and V is TRBV7-2; perhaps TRBD2 as D (6 bases). Germline values: CDR1 SGHTA, CDR2 FQGNSA. This CDR3 has 16 amino acids. The ends were cut back, 0 bases at V and 5 bases at J, with 15 bases in the middle. The CDR3 protein is CASSLAREMPIDTQYF. The CDR3 region has the DNA TGTGCCAGCAGCTTAGCACGGGAGATGCCCATAGATACGCAGTATTTT.

This clonotype was counted a few times. V and J are TRBV15 and TRBJ2-1, with 8 bases identical to TRBD2. The germline V gene encodes CDR1 LNHNV and CDR2 YYDKDF (reference sequence). This CDR3 has 12 residues. J lost 12 bases, V lost 4 bases, and 5 bases had no gene match. CDR3 DNA sequence: TGTGCCACCAGCAAAGGGCGGGAGGTGCAGTTCTTC. Protein product: CATSKGREVQFF.

The gene calls are TRBV6-1 and TRBJ1-1, with D hard to call. The length of the CDR3 is 14 residues. Germline V gene lookup returns CDR1 MNHNS and CDR2 SASEGT. V lost 8 bases, J lost 7 bases, and 20 bases lay in between. This CDR3 is CASPPARSGFEAFF. CDR3 DNA sequence: TGTGCCAGCCCCCCCGCTCGCAGCGGGTTTGAAGCTTTCTTT.

The rearrangement joins TRBV12-3 or TRBV12-4 to TRBJ1-1, with D uncertain. Trimming stripped 6 bases from V and 4 bases from J, with 12 bases between. This CDR3 spans 13 amino acids. CDR3 sequence (DNA): TGTGCCAGCAGATCTTTCCGGGTCACTGAAGCTTTCTTT. Encoded protein: CASRSFRVTEAFF.

The chain carries TRBV6-2 or TRBV6-3 and TRBJ1-1; 9 positions match TRBD1. The ends lost 5 bases at V and 8 bases at J; junction bases unmatched: 12. Germline lookup yields CDR1 MNHEY and CDR2 SVGEGT. The CDR3 runs to 15 residues. The CDR3 region is CASSTQGTGSLEAFF. In DNA, the CDR3 is TGTGCCAGCAGTACCCAGGGGACAGGGTCACTCGAAGCTTTCTTT.

This clonotype was picked up a small number of times. This sequence joins TRBV7-9 and TRBJ1-3; no reliable D call. Germline CDR1 reads SEHNR; CDR2 reads FQNEAQ (reference sequence). The CDR3 runs 16 residues. V dropped 7 bases and J dropped 7 bases, with 23 bases sitting between them. Written as DNA, the CDR3 is TGTGCCAGCACCCCCTCCTGGCCTCCCCAAGCCAACACCATATATTTT. Its translation: CASTPSWPPQANTIYF.